Listed here are 9 T cell receptor beta chains from one sample, sequenced in a study of OX40 agonist ivuxolimab in advanced cancers. Only in-frame clones appear in the TCRdb table, and some are missing; sequencing was by immunoSEQ multiplex PCR. The sample includes approximately 76,000 clones, about nine tenths seen only once; the top ten take approximately 0.7%. The input for sequencing was CD4+ or CD8+ T cells sorted from blood, taken in a trial of the OX40 agonist ivuxolimab. These receptors came from an adult with an advanced solid tumor such as melanoma, head and neck, liver or kidney cancer.

This clone was counted a few times. The genes are TRBV2 and TRBJ2-7; D ambiguous. The V and J ends lost 5 bases and 3 bases respectively, with 8 bases between them. Germline V CDR1 and CDR2: SNHLY, FYNNEI. This CDR3 has 12 residues. CDR3 in amino acids: CASSRTVYEQYF. The CDR3 region has the DNA TGTGCCAGCAGTAGGACCGTCTACGAGCAGTACTTC.

This sequence joins TRBV7-9 and TRBJ2-2; no definite D call. The V gene's germline CDR1 is SEHNR and CDR2 FQNEAQ (reference sequence). V was shortened by 5 bases and J by 2 bases, with 3 bases between the two germline ends. The CDR3 is 12 residues long. The DNA of the CDR3 is TGTGCCAGCAGCGTAAACACCGGGGAGCTGTTTTTT. It yields the protein CASSVNTGELFF.

The chain recombines TRBV7-2 with TRBJ2-4, with TRBD1 matching 8 bases. Looked up from germline, CDR1 is SGHTA and CDR2 is FQGNSA. V lost 3 bases and J lost 0; bases outside the gene matches: 4. The CDR3 is 16 amino acids. The CDR3, as DNA: TGTGCCAGCAGCTTGCCAGGGGGCTTAGCCAAAAACATTCAGTACTTC. It yields the protein CASSLPGGLAKNIQYF.

The chain carries TRBV7-2 and TRBJ1-2; D is ambiguous. This CDR3 is 18 amino acids long. Germline CDR1 and CDR2: SGHTA and FQGNSA. Trimming left V 2 bases short and J 3 bases short, with 22 bases between. The CDR3 here is CASSLSPLSPGSYYGYTF. The CDR3 region has the DNA TGTGCCAGCAGCTTATCCCCACTATCCCCCGGGTCATACTATGGCTACACCTTC.

The CDR3 nucleotides read TGTGCCAGTAGTCCCGGGACAGATAATTCACCCCTCCACTTT. It translates to CASSPGTDNSPLHF. The chain combines TRBV19 with TRBJ1-6; 7 nucleotides agree with TRBD1. Germline-derived CDR1 and CDR2 are LNHDA and SQIVND (reference sequence). With V trimmed by 5 bases and J by 5 bases, 3 bases remained unmatched. The CDR3 sequence is 14 residues long.

V usage is TRBV5-1 and J usage is TRBJ2-3, with 9 bases matching TRBD2. Germline CDR1 reads SGHRS; CDR2 reads YFSETQ. J was trimmed by 4 bases and V by 4 bases; bases with no gene match: 7. The CDR3 spans 15 residues. The CDR3 reads CASSLSGRQSDTQYF. Here the CDR3 DNA reads TGCGCCAGCAGCCTTAGCGGGAGACAGTCAGATACGCAGTATTTT.

The gene calls are TRBV29-1 and TRBJ1-2; D not certain. The ends were cut back, 5 bases at V and 3 bases at J, with 13 bases in the middle. Per the germline V gene, CDR1 is SQVTM and CDR2 is ANQGSEA. The CDR3 has 13 amino acids. CDR3 in DNA: TGCAGCGTTTTGAAGGGTATGGACTATGGCTACACCTTC. Translated: CSVLKGMDYGYTF. Using reference TRBV29-1 and TRBJ1-2 for the parts outside the CDR3, the full variable domain is SAVISQKPSRDICQRGTSLTIQCQVDSQVTMMFWYRQQPGQSLTLIATANQGSEATYESGFVIDKFPISRPNLTFSTLTVSNMSPEDSSIYLCSVLKGMDYGYTFGSGTRLTVV.

The chain recombines TRBV19 with TRBJ2-2, with D possibly TRBD1 on 5 matching bases. V was cut by 3 bases and J by 7 bases, with 12 bases left in between. The CDR3 has 14 amino acids. The germline CDR1 and CDR2 sequences are LNHDA and SQIVND (reference sequence). In nucleotides, the CDR3 is TGTGCCAGTAGTATTGACGGACAACTCGGGGAGCTGTTTTTT. Protein: CASSIDGQLGELFF.

The chain combines TRBV6-5 with TRBJ1-1; 10 bases match TRBD1. The V gene's germline CDR1 is MNHEY and CDR2 SVGAGI. CDR3 length: 13 amino acids. V was pared by 6 bases and J by 4 bases, with 2 bases of the junction left unmatched. CDR3 loop: CASRGQGSTEAFF. The CDR3 DNA reads TGTGCCAGCAGGGGACAGGGGAGCACTGAAGCTTTCTTT.